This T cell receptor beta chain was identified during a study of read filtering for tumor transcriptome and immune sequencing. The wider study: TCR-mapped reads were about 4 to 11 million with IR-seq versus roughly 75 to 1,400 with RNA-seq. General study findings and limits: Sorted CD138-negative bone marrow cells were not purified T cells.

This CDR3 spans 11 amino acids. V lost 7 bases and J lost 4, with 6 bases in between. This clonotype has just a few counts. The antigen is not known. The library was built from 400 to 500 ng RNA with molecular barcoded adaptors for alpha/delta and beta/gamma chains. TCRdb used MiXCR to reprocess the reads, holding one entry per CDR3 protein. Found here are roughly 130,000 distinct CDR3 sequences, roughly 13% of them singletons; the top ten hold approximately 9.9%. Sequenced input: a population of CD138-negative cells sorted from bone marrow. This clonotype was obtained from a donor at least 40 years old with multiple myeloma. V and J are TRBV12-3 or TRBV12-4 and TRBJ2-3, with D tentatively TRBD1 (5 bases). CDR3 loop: CASKGADTQYF. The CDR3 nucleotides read TGTGCCAGCAAAGGGGCAGATACGCAGTATTTT.